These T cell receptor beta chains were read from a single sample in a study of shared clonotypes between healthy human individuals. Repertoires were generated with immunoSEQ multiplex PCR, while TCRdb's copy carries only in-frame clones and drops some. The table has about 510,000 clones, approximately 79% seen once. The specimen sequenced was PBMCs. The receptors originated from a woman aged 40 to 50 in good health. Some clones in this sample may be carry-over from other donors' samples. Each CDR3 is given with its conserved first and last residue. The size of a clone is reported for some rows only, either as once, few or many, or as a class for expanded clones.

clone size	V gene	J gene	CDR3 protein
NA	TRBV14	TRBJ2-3	CASSRLGSTDTQYF
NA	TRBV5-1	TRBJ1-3	CASNPTGSGNTIYF
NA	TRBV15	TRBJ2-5	CATSRKGVQLAGETQYF
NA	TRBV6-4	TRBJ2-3	CASSDSTASTDTQYF
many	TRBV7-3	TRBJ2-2	CASSLITGPAGELFF
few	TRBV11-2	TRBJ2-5	CASSLDREETQYF
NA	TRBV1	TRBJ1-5	CTSSQTPRGHQYSNQPQHF
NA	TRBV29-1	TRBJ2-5	CSVGAGAEETQYF
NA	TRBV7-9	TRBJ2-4	CASSLEPRAAKNIQYF
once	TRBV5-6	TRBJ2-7	CASRQGGTRREQYF
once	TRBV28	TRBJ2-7	CASSLSSSLTYEQYF
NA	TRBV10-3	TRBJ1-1	CAIKESGRTDTEAFF
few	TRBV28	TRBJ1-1	CASSFKGAAAFF
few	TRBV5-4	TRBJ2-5	CATSLKGEGGETQYF
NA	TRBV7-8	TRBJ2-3	CASSPREGTDTQYF
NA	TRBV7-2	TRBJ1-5	CASSSPGSLNQPQHF
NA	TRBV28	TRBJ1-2	CASSGQGNFISSGYTF
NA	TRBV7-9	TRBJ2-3	CASSPLEGFKDTQYF
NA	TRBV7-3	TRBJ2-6	CASSPWDRPHSGANVLTF
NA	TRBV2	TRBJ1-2	CASSELQGLDYGYTF
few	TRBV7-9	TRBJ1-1	CALDGSHTEAFF
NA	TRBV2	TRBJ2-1	CASSVFGTRDEQFF
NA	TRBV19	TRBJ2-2	CASSTGVGTGELFF
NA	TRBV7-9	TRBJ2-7	CASSLGDPRGYEQYF
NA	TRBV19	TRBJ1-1	CASSEGRNTEAFF
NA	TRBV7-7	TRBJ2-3	CASSLGGSPSTDTQYF
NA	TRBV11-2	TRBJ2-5	CASSLLGTQETQYF
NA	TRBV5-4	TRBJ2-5	CASSPYASWYF
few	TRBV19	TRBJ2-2	CASSTGDTGELFF
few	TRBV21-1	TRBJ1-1	CASSEGTEAFF
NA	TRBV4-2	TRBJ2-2	CASSQDGASGAGELFF
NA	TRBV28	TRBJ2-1	CASPAPGQGTYNEQFF
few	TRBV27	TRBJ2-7	CASRRAGKYEQYF
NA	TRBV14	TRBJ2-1	CASSRELGNEQFF
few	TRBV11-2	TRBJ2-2	CASSPTGFGGELFF
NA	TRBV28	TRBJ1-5	CASSQRTGLFQPQHF
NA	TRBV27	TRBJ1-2	CASSFRTGYGYTF